This T cell receptor (beta chain) was obtained from a study of monozygotic twins with inflammatory bowel disease. The authors drew 2.5 to 3 ml of blood from each donor. Researchers isolated total RNA from whole blood without sorting T cells. Each sample had eight separate cDNA synthesis reactions. Using the 5' RACE reads, TCRdb records one entry per CDR3 protein without DNA. Its listing shows 200,000 to 250,000 distinct CDR3 sequences. Study-level results: With others, IBD patients shared fewer clonotypes than healthy twins did, especially with disease activity.

The CDR3 has 14 amino acids. Concerning this clonotype: What it binds is unknown.

The sequenced sample consisted of blood. The chain carries TRBV12-3 or TRBV12-4 and TRBJ2-7; the TCRdb call, TRBD1, lacks DNA for checking. The clonotype originates from a human donor with ulcerative colitis or Crohn's disease, or a healthy co-twin of an affected twin (not recorded which). The CDR3 loop reads CASSFGTGGAEQYF.